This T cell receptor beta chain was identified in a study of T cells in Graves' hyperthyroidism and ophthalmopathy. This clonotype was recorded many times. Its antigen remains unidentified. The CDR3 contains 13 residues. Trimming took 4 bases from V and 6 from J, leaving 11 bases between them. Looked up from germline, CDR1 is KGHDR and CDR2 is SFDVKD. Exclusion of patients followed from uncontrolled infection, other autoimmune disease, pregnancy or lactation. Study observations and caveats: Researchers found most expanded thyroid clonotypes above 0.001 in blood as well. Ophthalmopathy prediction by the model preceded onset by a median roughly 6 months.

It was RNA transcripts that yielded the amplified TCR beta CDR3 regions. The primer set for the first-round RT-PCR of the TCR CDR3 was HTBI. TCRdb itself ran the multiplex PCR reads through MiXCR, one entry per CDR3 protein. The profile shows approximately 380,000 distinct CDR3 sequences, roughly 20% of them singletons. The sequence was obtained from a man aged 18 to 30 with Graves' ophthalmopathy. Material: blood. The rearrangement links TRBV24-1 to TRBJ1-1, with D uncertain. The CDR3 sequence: CATSDKGTSEAFF. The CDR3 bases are TGTGCCACCAGTGACAAGGGTACCTCTGAAGCTTTCTTT.